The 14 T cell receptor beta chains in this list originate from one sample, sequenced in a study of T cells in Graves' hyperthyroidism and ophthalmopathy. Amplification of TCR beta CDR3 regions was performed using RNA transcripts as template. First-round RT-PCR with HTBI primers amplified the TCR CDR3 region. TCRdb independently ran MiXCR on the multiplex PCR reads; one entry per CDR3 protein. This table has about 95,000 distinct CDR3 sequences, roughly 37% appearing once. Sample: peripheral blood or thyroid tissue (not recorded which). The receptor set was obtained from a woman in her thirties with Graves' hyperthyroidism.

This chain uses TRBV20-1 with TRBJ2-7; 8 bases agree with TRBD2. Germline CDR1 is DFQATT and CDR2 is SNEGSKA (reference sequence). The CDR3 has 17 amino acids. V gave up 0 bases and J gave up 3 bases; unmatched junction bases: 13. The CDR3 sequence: CSARDQRGGGSHYEQYF. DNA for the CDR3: TGCAGTGCTAGAGATCAAAGGGGCGGGGGGAGCCACTACGAGCAGTACTTC.

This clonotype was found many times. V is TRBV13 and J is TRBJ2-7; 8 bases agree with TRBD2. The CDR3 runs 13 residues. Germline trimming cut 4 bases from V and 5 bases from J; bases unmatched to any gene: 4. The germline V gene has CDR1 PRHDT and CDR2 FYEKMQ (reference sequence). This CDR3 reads CASSSLAGDEQYF. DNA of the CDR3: TGTGCCAGCAGCTCTCTAGCGGGCGACGAGCAGTACTTC.

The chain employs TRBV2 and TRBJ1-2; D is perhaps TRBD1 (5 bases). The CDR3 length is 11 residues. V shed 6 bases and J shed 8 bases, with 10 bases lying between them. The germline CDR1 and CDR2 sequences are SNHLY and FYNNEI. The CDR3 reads CASRGLGGYTF. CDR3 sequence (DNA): TGTGCCAGCAGGGGGCTGGGAGGCTACACCTTC.

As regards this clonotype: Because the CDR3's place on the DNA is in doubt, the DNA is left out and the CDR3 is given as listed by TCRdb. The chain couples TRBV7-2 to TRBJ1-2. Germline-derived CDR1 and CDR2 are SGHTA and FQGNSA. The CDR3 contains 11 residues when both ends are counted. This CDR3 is CASSFAAGNTF.

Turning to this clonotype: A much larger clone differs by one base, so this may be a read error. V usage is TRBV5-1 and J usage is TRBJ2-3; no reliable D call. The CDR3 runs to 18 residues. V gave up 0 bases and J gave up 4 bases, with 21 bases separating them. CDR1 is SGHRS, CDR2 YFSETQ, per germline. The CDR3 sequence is CASSLGSRLNCSPDTQYF. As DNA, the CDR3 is TGCGCCAGCAGCTTGGGGTCTCGTCTTAACTGTAGCCCAGATACGCAGTATTTT.

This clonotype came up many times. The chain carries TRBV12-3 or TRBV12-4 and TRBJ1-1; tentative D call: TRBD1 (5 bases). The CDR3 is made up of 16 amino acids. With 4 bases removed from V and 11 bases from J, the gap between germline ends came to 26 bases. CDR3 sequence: CASSSSPGTVRIGAFF. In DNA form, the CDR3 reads TGTGCCAGCAGTTCCTCTCCCGGGACGGTACGAATTGGGGCTTTCTTT.

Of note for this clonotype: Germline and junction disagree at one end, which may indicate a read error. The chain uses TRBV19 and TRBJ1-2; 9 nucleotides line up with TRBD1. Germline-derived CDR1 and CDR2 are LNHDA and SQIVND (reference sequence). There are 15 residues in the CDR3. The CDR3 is CASSHRTGAKYGYAF. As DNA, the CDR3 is TGTGCCAGTAGTCACCGGACAGGGGCGAAGTATGGCTACGCCTTC.

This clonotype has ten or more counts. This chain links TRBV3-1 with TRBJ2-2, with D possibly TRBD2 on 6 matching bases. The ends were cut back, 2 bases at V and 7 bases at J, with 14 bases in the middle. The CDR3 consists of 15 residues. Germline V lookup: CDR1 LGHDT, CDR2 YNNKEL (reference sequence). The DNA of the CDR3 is TGTGCCAGCAGCCAATGGGGGGTTCAAGGCGGGGAGCTGTTTTTT. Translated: CASSQWGVQGGELFF.

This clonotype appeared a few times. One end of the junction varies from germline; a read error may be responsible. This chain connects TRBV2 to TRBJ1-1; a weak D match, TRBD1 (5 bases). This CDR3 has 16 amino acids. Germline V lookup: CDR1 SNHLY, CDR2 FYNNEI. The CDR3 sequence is CTSSEEGPYGGTEAFF. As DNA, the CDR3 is TGTACCAGCAGTGAAGAGGGCCCTTACGGGGGCACTGAAGCTTTCTTT.

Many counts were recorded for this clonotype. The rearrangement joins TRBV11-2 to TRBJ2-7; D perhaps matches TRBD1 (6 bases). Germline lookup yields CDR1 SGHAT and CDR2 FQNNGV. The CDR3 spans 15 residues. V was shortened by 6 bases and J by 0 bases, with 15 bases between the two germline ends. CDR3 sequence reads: CASRGQHKSSYEQYF. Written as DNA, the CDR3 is TGTGCCAGCAGAGGACAGCATAAAAGCTCCTACGAGCAGTACTTC. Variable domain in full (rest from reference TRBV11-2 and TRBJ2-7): EAGVAQSPRYKIIEKRQSVAFWCNPISGHATLYWYQQILGQGPKLLIQFQNNGVVDDSQLPKDRFSAERLKGVDSTLKIQPAKLEDSAVYLCASRGQHKSSYEQYFGPGTRLTVT.

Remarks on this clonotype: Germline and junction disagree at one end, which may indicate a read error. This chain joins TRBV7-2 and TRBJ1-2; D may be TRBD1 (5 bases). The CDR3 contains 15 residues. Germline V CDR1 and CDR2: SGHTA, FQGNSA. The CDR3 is CASSQGGQGGCGHTF. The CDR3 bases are TGTGCCAGCAGCCAAGGTGGGCAGGGAGGCTGTGGCCACACCTTC.

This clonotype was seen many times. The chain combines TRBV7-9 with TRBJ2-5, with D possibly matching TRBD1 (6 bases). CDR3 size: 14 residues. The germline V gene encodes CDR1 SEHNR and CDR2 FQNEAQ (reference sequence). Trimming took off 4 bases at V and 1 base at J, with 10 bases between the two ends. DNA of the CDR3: TGTGCCAGCAGCTCGGGACACCTCCAAGAGACCCAGTACTTC. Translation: CASSSGHLQETQYF.

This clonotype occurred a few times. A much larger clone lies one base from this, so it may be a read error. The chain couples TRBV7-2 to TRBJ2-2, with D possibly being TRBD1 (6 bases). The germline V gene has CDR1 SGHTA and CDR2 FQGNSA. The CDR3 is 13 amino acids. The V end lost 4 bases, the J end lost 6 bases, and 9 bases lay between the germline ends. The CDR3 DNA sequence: TGTGCCAGCAGCTCAGGGGCGCCCGGGGAGCTGTTTTTT. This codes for CASSSGAPGELFF.

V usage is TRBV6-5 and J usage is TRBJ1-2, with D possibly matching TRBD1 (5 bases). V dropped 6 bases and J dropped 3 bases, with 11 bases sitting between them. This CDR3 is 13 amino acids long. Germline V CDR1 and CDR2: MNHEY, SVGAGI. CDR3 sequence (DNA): TGTGCCAGCAGGTCCGGGACGGACTATGGCTACACCTTC. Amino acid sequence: CASRSGTDYGYTF.